A selection of T cell receptor beta chains follows, all from one sample in a study of PD-L1 blockade in urothelial cancer. The assay was immunoSEQ multiplex PCR, and TCRdb's table has in-frame clones only and misses some. The table has around 47,000 clones, almost 85% seen once. The sequences come from PBMCs, collected around atezolizumab (anti-PD-L1) treatment. Source of these receptors: a man between 60 and 70 years old with urothelial cancer. The CDR3 runs from the conserved cysteine through the conserved F or W. Fields, in order: D gene, V gene, clone size, J gene, CDR3 protein, CDR3 DNA. A D gene is named only where the DNA matches it firmly. Only some rows state a clone size, as once, few, many or a class for expanded clones.

D: TRBD2; V: TRBV2; size: NA; J: TRBJ2-7; CDR3: CASWGLAGENEQYF; DNA: TGTGCCAGTTGGGGCCTAGCGGGGGAAAACGAGCAGTACTTC
D: NA; V: TRBV4-1; size: few; J: TRBJ2-1; CDR3: CASSQSMRSYNEQFF; DNA: TGCGCCAGCAGCCAATCTATGCGGTCCTACAATGAGCAGTTCTTC
D: NA; V: TRBV6-5; size: NA; J: TRBJ2-5; CDR3: CASSYGGAWETQYF; DNA: TGTGCCAGCAGTTACGGGGGGGCGTGGGAGACCCAGTACTTC
D: TRBD1; V: TRBV7-8; size: NA; J: TRBJ2-3; CDR3: CASSPRDRVPDTQYF; DNA: TGTGCCAGCAGCCCCCGGGACAGGGTACCAGATACGCAGTATTTT
D: TRBD2; V: TRBV28; size: NA; J: TRBJ2-7; CDR3: CASSPIGGASSYEQYF; DNA: TGTGCCAGCAGTCCCATCGGGGGGGCAAGCTCCTACGAGCAGTACTTC
D: NA; V: TRBV27; size: NA; J: TRBJ2-1; CDR3: CASSPQKTASSYNEQFF; DNA: TGTGCCAGCAGTCCCCAGAAAACAGCCAGCTCCTACAATGAGCAGTTCTTC
D: TRBD2; V: TRBV2; size: once; J: TRBJ2-3; CDR3: CASSPIAGARTDTQYF; DNA: TGTGCCAGCAGTCCTATAGCGGGGGCCCGCACAGATACGCAGTATTTT
D: NA; V: TRBV7-9; size: NA; J: TRBJ2-7; CDR3: CASSLISWRGYTYEQYF; DNA: TGTGCCAGCAGCTTAATCTCGTGGAGGGGCTATACCTACGAGCAGTACTTC
D: TRBD2; V: TRBV2; size: NA; J: TRBJ2-5; CDR3: CASMSASGRALETQYF; DNA: TGTGCCAGCATGTCGGCTAGCGGGAGGGCCTTGGAGACCCAGTACTTC
D: NA; V: TRBV28; size: few; J: TRBJ2-7; CDR3: CASSRGGSSYEQYF; DNA: TGTGCCAGCAGTCGTGGAGGAAGCTCCTACGAGCAGTACTTC
D: NA; V: TRBV9; size: NA; J: TRBJ1-1; CDR3: CASSFAAGGEAFF; DNA: TGTGCCAGCAGCTTTGCAGCGGGGGGTGAAGCTTTCTTT
D: NA; V: TRBV11-2; size: NA; J: TRBJ2-3; CDR3: CASSLDRAGETSTDTQYF; DNA: TGTGCCAGCAGCTTAGATAGGGCAGGGGAGACTAGCACAGATACGCAGTATTTT
D: TRBD2; V: TRBV28; size: NA; J: TRBJ2-1; CDR3: CASSSQTSGSRNEQFF; DNA: TGTGCCAGCAGTTCCCAGACTAGCGGGAGTAGGAATGAGCAGTTCTTC
D: NA; V: TRBV5-6; size: NA; J: TRBJ2-5; CDR3: CASSRGRADETQYF; DNA: TGTGCCAGCAGTCGCGGGCGGGCGGATGAGACCCAGTACTTC
D: TRBD2; V: TRBV5-6; size: NA; J: TRBJ2-1; CDR3: CASSFEGTSLDEQFF; DNA: TGTGCCAGCAGCTTCGAAGGGACTAGTTTAGATGAGCAGTTCTTC
D: TRBD1; V: TRBV4-2; size: NA; J: TRBJ2-6; CDR3: CASSQEGQGFGANVLTF; DNA: TGTGCCAGCAGCCAAGAAGGACAGGGGTTCGGGGCCAACGTCCTGACTTTC
D: NA; V: TRBV5-1; size: NA; J: TRBJ1-5; CDR3: CASSLAPESNQPQHF; DNA: TGCGCCAGCAGCTTGGCCCCGGAGAGCAATCAGCCCCAGCATTTT
D: NA; V: TRBV11-3; size: NA; J: TRBJ1-1; CDR3: CASSRGRNTEAFF; DNA: TGTGCCAGCAGCAGGGGGAGGAACACTGAAGCTTTCTTT
D: NA; V: TRBV28; size: NA; J: TRBJ2-5; CDR3: CASRRTGTQYF; DNA: TGTGCCAGCAGGCGCACGGGGACCCAGTACTTC
D: NA; V: TRBV6-4; size: NA; J: TRBJ2-1; CDR3: CASSEKGLPSSYNEQFF; DNA: TGTGCCAGCAGTGAAAAGGGACTCCCGAGCTCCTACAATGAGCAGTTCTTC
D: TRBD1; V: TRBV6-1; size: NA; J: TRBJ1-5; CDR3: CASSEAPGQTYSNQPQHF; DNA: TGTGCCAGCAGTGAAGCCCCGGGACAGACCTATAGCAATCAGCCCCAGCATTTT
D: NA; V: TRBV5-5; size: NA; J: TRBJ2-5; CDR3: CASSLSNWDYQETQYF; DNA: TGTGCCAGCAGCTTGTCTAACTGGGACTACCAAGAGACCCAGTACTTC
D: TRBD2; V: TRBV11-3; size: NA; J: TRBJ2-1; CDR3: CASSFSLAGANEQFF; DNA: TGTGCCAGCAGCTTTTCCCTAGCGGGGGCCAATGAGCAGTTCTTC
D: NA; V: TRBV7-9; size: NA; J: TRBJ2-7; CDR3: CASSSSSRGLGSYEQYF; DNA: TGTGCCAGCAGCTCCTCCTCCCGGGGGTTAGGCTCCTACGAGCAGTACTTC
D: NA; V: TRBV30; size: NA; J: TRBJ1-4; CDR3: CAWFSAIGEKLFF; DNA: TGTGCCTGGTTTTCAGCGATTGGTGAAAAACTGTTTTTT
D: TRBD2; V: TRBV23-1; size: NA; J: TRBJ2-2; CDR3: CASSPPFLNGTSGGTGELFF; DNA: TGCGCCAGCAGTCCTCCTTTCCTAAATGGGACTAGCGGGGGCACCGGGGAGCTGTTTTTT
D: TRBD1; V: TRBV30; size: NA; J: TRBJ2-1; CDR3: CAWDVPGTGAVWENEQFF; DNA: TGTGCCTGGGACGTACCCGGGACAGGGGCCGTTTGGGAGAATGAGCAGTTCTTC
D: TRBD2; V: TRBV29-1; size: many; J: TRBJ2-3; CDR3: CSVWILAGGSDTQYF; DNA: TGCAGCGTTTGGATCCTAGCGGGGGGTTCAGATACGCAGTATTTT
D: NA; V: TRBV4-3; size: NA; J: TRBJ1-1; CDR3: CASSQASGSTEAFF; DNA: TGCGCCAGCAGCCAAGCTTCGGGGAGCACTGAAGCTTTCTTT
D: NA; V: TRBV4-3; size: few; J: TRBJ2-1; CDR3: CASSQGPEFPELLSYNEQFF; DNA: TGCGCCAGCAGCCAAGGTCCGGAGTTTCCCGAACTCCTCTCCTACAATGAGCAGTTCTTC
D: NA; V: TRBV27; size: NA; J: TRBJ2-3; CDR3: CASSRMTRGTDTQYF; DNA: TGTGCCAGCAGTCGAATGACTAGAGGCACAGATACGCAGTATTTT
D: TRBD1; V: TRBV11-2; size: NA; J: TRBJ2-6; CDR3: CATKTGIFSGGANVLTF; DNA: TGTGCCACTAAGACAGGGATCTTTAGTGGGGGGGCCAACGTCCTGACTTTC
D: TRBD2; V: TRBV6-6; size: NA; J: TRBJ2-1; CDR3: CASTVAGGGFEQFF; DNA: TGTGCCAGCACCGTAGCGGGGGGAGGCTTTGAGCAGTTCTTC
D: TRBD1; V: TRBV6-7; size: NA; J: TRBJ1-5; CDR3: CASSTLAQGCQPQHF; DNA: TGTGCCAGCAGTACTCTTGCACAGGGGTGTCAGCCCCAGCATTTT
D: TRBD2; V: TRBV19; size: NA; J: TRBJ2-1; CDR3: CASSRISGVNYNEQFF; DNA: TGTGCCAGTAGTAGGATTAGCGGGGTGAACTACAATGAGCAGTTCTTC
D: TRBD1; V: TRBV7-9; size: NA; J: TRBJ2-5; CDR3: CASSSPILKQGAQETQYF; DNA: TGTGCCAGCAGCTCCCCCATTCTTAAACAGGGGGCCCAAGAGACCCAGTACTTC
D: NA; V: TRBV28; size: NA; J: TRBJ1-2; CDR3: CASSSTVYGYTF; DNA: TGTGCCAGCAGTTCGACAGTCTATGGCTACACCTTC
D: TRBD1; V: TRBV18; size: NA; J: TRBJ1-2; CDR3: CASSQDRDGYTF; DNA: TGTGCCAGCTCGCAAGACAGGGATGGCTACACCTTC
D: TRBD1; V: TRBV28; size: once; J: TRBJ1-5; CDR3: CASSLWAGTGSQPQHF; DNA: TGTGCCAGCAGTTTATGGGCCGGGACAGGGTCCCAGCCCCAGCATTTT
D: TRBD1; V: TRBV7-9; size: NA; J: TRBJ1-5; CDR3: CASSRTGSNQPQHF; DNA: TGTGCCAGCAGCCGGACAGGCAGTAATCAGCCCCAGCATTTT
D: TRBD1; V: TRBV19; size: few; J: TRBJ1-5; CDR3: CASGDRGRRPGQPQHF; DNA: TGTGCCAGCGGAGACAGGGGACGGCGTCCAGGTCAGCCCCAGCATTTT
D: TRBD2; V: TRBV29-1; size: NA; J: TRBJ2-3; CDR3: CSVGGLAGAPDTQYF; DNA: TGCAGCGTTGGGGGACTAGCGGGAGCGCCAGATACGCAGTATTTT
D: NA; V: TRBV18; size: NA; J: TRBJ1-3; CDR3: CASSPGDTIYF; DNA: TGTGCCAGCTCACCCGGAGACACCATATATTTT
D: TRBD2; V: TRBV2; size: NA; J: TRBJ2-1; CDR3: CASAIAGRDEQFF; DNA: TGTGCCAGCGCCATAGCGGGACGGGATGAGCAGTTCTTC
D: NA; V: TRBV23-1; size: NA; J: TRBJ2-6; CDR3: CASSQSGDGRSGANVLTF; DNA: TGCGCCAGCAGTCAATCGGGAGACGGACGCTCTGGGGCCAACGTCCTGACTTTC
D: NA; V: TRBV11-2; size: few; J: TRBJ1-1; CDR3: CASSPRGMNTEAFF; DNA: TGTGCCAGCAGCCCCAGGGGCATGAACACTGAAGCTTTCTTT
D: TRBD2; V: TRBV19; size: NA; J: TRBJ2-2; CDR3: CASSISGLADTGELFF; DNA: TGTGCCAGTAGTATATCGGGACTAGCGGATACCGGGGAGCTGTTTTTT
D: NA; V: TRBV7-2; size: few; J: TRBJ1-1; CDR3: CASSLGRNTEAFF; DNA: TGTGCCAGCAGCTTAGGCAGAAACACTGAAGCTTTCTTT
D: TRBD2; V: TRBV19; size: NA; J: TRBJ2-1; CDR3: CASSGRPNYNEQFF; DNA: TGTGCCAGTAGCGGGAGGCCGAACTACAATGAGCAGTTCTTC
D: TRBD1; V: TRBV28; size: NA; J: TRBJ2-7; CDR3: CASSSGDREYF; DNA: TGTGCCAGCAGTTCAGGGGACAGGGAGTACTTC
D: TRBD1; V: TRBV5-1; size: NA; J: TRBJ2-4; CDR3: CASSVTGGHLAKNIQYF; DNA: TGCGCCAGCAGCGTGACAGGGGGCCACCTAGCCAAAAACATTCAGTACTTC
D: NA; V: TRBV19; size: NA; J: TRBJ2-7; CDR3: CASSIAPRSSYEQYF; DNA: TGTGCCAGTAGTATAGCCCCAAGGAGCTCCTACGAGCAGTACTTC
D: TRBD2; V: TRBV5-4; size: once; J: TRBJ2-1; CDR3: CASSSTSGTYNEQFF; DNA: TGTGCCAGCAGCTCTACTAGCGGCACCTACAATGAGCAGTTCTTC
D: NA; V: TRBV7-2; size: few; J: TRBJ1-5; CDR3: CASSPRGASNQPQHF; DNA: TGTGCCAGCAGCCCACGGGGGGCTAGCAATCAGCCCCAGCATTTT
D: TRBD1; V: TRBV10-3; size: NA; J: TRBJ1-5; CDR3: CAIKTGPGGDQPQHF; DNA: TGTGCCATCAAGACAGGGCCGGGAGGGGATCAGCCCCAGCATTTT
D: NA; V: TRBV18; size: NA; J: TRBJ1-5; CDR3: CASSPGLNQPQHF; DNA: TGTGCCAGCTCACCAGGGCTTAACCAGCCCCAGCATTTT
D: NA; V: TRBV6-5; size: NA; J: TRBJ1-4; CDR3: CASSFDRDTYNEKLFF; DNA: TGTGCCAGCAGTTTTGACCGGGACACGTATAATGAAAAACTGTTTTTT
D: NA; V: TRBV27; size: NA; J: TRBJ1-6; CDR3: CASSLGQLNSPLHF; DNA: TGTGCCAGCAGTCTTGGACAGCTTAATTCACCCCTCCACTTT
D: NA; V: TRBV7-9; size: NA; J: TRBJ1-3; CDR3: CASSRTQSGNTIYF; DNA: TGTGCCAGCAGCCGGACACAGTCTGGAAACACCATATATTTT
D: TRBD1; V: TRBV6-1; size: NA; J: TRBJ1-2; CDR3: CASSLRGVYGYTF; DNA: TGTGCCAGCAGTCTCAGGGGGGTCTATGGCTACACCTTC